Listed below are T cell receptor beta chains from one sample, sequenced in a study of blood T cell repertoires in COVID-19. TCRdb keeps only in-frame clones here, not all; method: immunoSEQ multiplex PCR. The data show some 100,000 clones, about nine tenths seen once. Material for sequencing was peripheral blood. The receptors stem from a man aged 50-59 years with acute or convalescent COVID-19. Each CDR3 is given with its conserved first and last residue.

j_call,v_call,cdr3_aa
TRBJ2-7,TRBV18,CASSPPEGATYEQYF
TRBJ2-7,TRBV5-4,CASSNIRQGYEQYF
TRBJ2-1,TRBV5-1,CASSPGLAGGYEQFF
TRBJ2-5,TRBV29-1,CSAAEYQETQYF
TRBJ2-3,TRBV24-1,CATATLGQGQTDTQYF
TRBJ2-7,TRBV4-3,CASSQEVQGAVTLYEQYF
TRBJ2-3,TRBV2,CASSPRSGMLDTQYF
TRBJ1-5,TRBV19,CASIGGGLWNQPQHF
TRBJ2-7,TRBV6-6,CASSILDEQYF
TRBJ2-2,TRBV27,CASRLHTNTGELFF
TRBJ2-1,TRBV2,CASSKTSAARGNEQFF
TRBJ2-7,TRBV11-2,CASSYSREWGETSYEQYF
TRBJ2-1,TRBV7-4,CASSLSLAGGPYNEQFF
TRBJ1-1,TRBV5-8,CASSIGQYRGGAFF
TRBJ2-3,TRBV12-5,CASGFGTGGTDTQYF
TRBJ2-5,TRBV27,CASSLSSAGSQETQYF
TRBJ1-1,TRBV7-2,CASSLLWTATNTEAFF
TRBJ1-5,TRBV18,CASSPLVAAEPQHF
TRBJ2-3,TRBV27,CASARLALLDTQYF
TRBJ2-1,TRBV20-1,CSASKREGGNEQFF
TRBJ2-3,TRBV2,CASSYPADTQYF
TRBJ1-4,TRBV20-1,CSAGGGLGEKLFF
TRBJ1-2,TRBV24-1,CATRAPTVHYGYTF
TRBJ1-2,TRBV19,CASSTDSNYGYTF
TRBJ2-4,TRBV29-1,CSVEDPQNRGLKGNIQYF
TRBJ2-5,TRBV7-2,CASSKQGWQETQYF
TRBJ1-2,TRBV6-5,CASSYWQDYGYTF
TRBJ2-1,TRBV9,CASSVVGGWDEQFF
TRBJ1-1,TRBV19,CASTASGQGFTEAFF
TRBJ1-2,TRBV28,CASLPTGRQGYGYTF
TRBJ2-1,TRBV10-2,CASSDPAGGVRNEQFF
TRBJ2-5,TRBV6-1,CASKEGGKETQYF
TRBJ2-5,TRBV5-1,CASSLVLGSRETQYF
TRBJ1-5,TRBV12-3/TRBV12-4,CASTKQGPQPQHF
TRBJ2-1,TRBV1,CTSSQRKRQDLYNEQFF